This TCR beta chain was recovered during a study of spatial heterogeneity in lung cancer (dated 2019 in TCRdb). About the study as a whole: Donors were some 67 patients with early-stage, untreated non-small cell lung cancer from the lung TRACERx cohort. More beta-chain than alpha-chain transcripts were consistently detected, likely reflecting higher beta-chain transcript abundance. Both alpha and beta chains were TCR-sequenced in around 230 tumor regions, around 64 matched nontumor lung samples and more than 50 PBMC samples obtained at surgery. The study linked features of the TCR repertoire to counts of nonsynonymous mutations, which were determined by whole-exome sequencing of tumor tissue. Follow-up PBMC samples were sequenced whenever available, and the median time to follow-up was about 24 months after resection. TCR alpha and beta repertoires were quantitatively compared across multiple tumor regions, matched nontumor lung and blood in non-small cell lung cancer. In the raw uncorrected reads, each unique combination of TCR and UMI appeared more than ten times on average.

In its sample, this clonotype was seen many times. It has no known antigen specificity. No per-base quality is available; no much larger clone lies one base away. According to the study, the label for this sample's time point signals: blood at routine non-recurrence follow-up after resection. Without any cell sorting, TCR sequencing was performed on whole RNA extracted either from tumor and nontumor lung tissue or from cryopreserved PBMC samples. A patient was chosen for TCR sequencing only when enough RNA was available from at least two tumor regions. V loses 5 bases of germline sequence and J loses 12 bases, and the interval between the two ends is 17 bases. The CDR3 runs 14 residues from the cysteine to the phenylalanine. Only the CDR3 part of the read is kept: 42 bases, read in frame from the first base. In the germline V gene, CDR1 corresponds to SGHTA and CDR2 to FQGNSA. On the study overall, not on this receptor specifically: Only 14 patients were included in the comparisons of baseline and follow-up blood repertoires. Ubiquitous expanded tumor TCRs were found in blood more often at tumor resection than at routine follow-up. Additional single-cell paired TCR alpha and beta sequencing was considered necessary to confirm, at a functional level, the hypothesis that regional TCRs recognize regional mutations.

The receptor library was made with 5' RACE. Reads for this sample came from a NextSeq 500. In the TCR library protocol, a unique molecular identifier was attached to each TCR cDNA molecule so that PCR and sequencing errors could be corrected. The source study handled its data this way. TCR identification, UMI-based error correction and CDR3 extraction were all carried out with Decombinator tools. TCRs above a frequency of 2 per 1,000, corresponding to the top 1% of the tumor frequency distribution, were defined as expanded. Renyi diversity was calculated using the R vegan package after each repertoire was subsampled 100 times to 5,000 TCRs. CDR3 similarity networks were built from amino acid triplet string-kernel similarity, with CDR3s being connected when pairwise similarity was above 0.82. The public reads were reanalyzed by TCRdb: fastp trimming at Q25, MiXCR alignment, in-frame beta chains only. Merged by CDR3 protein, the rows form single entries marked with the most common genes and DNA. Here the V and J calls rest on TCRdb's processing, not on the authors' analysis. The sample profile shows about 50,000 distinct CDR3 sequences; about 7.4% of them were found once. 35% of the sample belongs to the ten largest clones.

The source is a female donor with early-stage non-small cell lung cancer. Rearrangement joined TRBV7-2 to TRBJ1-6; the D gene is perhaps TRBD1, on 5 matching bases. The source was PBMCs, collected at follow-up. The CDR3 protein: CASSLSGAAVPLHF. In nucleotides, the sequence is TGTGCCAGCAGCCTGAGTGGGGCCGCAGTACCCCTCCACTTT.